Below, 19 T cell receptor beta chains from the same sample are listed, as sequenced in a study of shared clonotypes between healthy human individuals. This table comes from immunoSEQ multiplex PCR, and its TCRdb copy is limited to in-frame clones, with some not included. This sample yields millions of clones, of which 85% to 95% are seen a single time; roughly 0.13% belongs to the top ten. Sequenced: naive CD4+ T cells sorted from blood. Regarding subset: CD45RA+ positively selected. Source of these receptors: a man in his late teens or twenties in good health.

The chain's CDR3 is CASSWGISTDTQYF. CDR3 nucleotides: TGTGCCAGCAGCTGGGGGATTTCCACAGATACGCAGTATTTT. This chain links TRBV11-2 with TRBJ2-3, with D perhaps matching TRBD1 or TRBD2 (5 bases each). CDR1 is SGHAT and CDR2 is FQNNGV in the germline V gene. Trimming took off 4 bases at V and 2 bases at J, with 10 bases between the two ends. The CDR3 runs to 14 residues.

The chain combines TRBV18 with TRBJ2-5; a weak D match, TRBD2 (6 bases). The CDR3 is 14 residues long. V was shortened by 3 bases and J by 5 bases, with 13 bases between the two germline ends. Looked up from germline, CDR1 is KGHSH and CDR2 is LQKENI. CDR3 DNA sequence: TGTGCCAGCTCACCCTCAGGGACTTGGGAGACCCAGTACTTC. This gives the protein CASSPSGTWETQYF.

The CDR3 reads CASSQRGGYEQYF. DNA for the CDR3: TGTGCCAGCAGCCAGCGCGGGGGCTACGAGCAGTACTTC. The chain is built from TRBV7-2 and TRBJ2-7; 7 nucleotides line up with TRBD2. The V segment lost 5 bases and the J segment 3 bases; nucleotides outside the gene matches: 4. This CDR3 has 13 residues. Germline V CDR1 and CDR2: SGHTA, FQGNSA.

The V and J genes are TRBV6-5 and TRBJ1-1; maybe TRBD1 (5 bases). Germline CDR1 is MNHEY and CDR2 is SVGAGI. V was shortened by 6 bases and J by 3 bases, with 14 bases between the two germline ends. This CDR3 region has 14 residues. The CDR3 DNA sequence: TGTGCCAGCAGGCCAGGGTTTTGGTACACTGAAGCTTTCTTT. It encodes CASRPGFWYTEAFF.

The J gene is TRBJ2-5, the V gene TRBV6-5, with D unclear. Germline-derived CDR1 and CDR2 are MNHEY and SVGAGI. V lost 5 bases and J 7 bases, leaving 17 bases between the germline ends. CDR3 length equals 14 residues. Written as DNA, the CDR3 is TGTGCCAGCAGTCCTCCGGCCCTAGTGGGGACCCAGTACTTC. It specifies CASSPPALVGTQYF.

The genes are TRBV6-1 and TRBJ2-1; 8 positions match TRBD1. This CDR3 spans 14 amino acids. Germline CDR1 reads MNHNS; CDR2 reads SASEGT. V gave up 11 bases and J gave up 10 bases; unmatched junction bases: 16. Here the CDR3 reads CAGAADRVLGEQFF. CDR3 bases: TGTGCCGGGGCGGCGGACAGGGTTTTAGGCGAGCAGTTCTTC.

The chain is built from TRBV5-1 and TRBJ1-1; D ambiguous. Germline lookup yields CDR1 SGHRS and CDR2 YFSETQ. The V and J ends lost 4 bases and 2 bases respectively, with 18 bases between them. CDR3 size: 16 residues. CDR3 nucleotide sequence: TGCGCCAGCAGCCGAACGGGTTCTGATTTCAACACTGAAGCTTTCTTT. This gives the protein CASSRTGSDFNTEAFF. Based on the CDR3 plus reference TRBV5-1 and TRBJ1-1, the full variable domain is KAGVTQTPRYLIKTRGQQVTLSCSPISGHRSVSWYQQTPGQGLQFLFEYFSETQRNKGNFPGRFSGRQFSNSRSEMNVSTLELGDSALYLCASSRTGSDFNTEAFFGQGTRLTVV.

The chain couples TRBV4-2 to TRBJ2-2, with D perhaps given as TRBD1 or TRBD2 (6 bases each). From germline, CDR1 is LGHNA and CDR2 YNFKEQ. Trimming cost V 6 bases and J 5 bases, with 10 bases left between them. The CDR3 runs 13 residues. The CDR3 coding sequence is TGTGCCAGCAGACGGGGGCCTACCGGGGAGCTGTTTTTT. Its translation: CASRRGPTGELFF.

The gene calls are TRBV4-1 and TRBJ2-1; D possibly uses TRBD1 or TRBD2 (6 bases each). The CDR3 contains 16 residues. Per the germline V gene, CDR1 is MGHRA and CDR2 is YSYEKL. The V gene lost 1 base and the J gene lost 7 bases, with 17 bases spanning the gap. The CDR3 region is CASSQGGRSRGNEQFF. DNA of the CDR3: TGCGCCAGCAGCCAAGGTGGGAGGTCTAGGGGGAATGAGCAGTTCTTC.

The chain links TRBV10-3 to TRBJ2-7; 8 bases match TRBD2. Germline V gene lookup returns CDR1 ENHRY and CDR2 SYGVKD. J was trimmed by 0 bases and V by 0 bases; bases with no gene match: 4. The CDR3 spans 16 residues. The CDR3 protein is CAISESGRGDSYEQYF. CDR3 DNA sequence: TGTGCCATCAGTGAGTCGGGGCGGGGGGACTCCTACGAGCAGTACTTC.

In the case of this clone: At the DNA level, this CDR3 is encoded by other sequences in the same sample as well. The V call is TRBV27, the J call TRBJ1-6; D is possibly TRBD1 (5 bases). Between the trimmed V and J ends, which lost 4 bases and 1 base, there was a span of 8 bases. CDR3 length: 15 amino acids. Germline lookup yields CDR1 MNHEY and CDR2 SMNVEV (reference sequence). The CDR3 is CASSSRQSYNSPLHF. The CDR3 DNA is TGTGCCAGCAGTTCCCGACAGTCCTATAATTCACCCCTCCACTTT.

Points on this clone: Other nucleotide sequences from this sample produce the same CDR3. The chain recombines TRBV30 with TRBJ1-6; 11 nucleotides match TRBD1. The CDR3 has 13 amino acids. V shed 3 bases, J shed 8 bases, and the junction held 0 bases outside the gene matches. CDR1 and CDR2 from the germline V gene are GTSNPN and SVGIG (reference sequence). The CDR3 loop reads CAWRGQGDSPLHF. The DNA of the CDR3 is TGTGCCTGGAGGGGACAGGGGGATTCACCCCTCCACTTT.

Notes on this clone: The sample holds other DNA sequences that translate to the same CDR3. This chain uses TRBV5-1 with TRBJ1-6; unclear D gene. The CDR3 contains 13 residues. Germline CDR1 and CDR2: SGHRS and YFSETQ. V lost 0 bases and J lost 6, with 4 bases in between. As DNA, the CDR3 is TGCGCCAGCAGCTTGGACCGTAATTCACCCCTCCACTTT. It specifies CASSLDRNSPLHF.

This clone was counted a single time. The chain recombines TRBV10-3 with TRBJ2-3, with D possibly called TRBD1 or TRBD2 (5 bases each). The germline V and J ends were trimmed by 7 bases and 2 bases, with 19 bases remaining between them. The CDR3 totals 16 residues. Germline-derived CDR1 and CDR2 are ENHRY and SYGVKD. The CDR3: CAITKNLAGFTDTQYF. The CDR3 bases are TGTGCCATCACTAAGAATCTAGCAGGGTTCACAGATACGCAGTATTTT.

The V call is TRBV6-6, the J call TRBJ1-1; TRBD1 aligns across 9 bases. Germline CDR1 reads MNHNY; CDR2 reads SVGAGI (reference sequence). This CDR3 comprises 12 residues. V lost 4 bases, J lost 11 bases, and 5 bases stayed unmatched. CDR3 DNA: TGTGCCAGCAGTTCCCGGGACAGGGAGGCTTTCTTT. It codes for CASSSRDREAFF.

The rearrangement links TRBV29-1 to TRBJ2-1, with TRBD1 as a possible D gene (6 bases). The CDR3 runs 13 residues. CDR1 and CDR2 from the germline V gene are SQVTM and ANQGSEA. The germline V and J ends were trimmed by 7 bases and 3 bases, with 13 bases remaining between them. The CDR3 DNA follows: TGCAGCGCCCGGACAGACAACTACAATGAGCAGTTCTTC. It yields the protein CSARTDNYNEQFF.

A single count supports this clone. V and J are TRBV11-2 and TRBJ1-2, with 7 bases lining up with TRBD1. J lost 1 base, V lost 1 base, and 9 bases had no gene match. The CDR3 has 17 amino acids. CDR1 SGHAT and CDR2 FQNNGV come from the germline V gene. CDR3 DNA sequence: TGTGCCAGCAGCTTAGGTCGGGACAGCTTAATTAACTATGGCTACACCTTC. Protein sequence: CASSLGRDSLINYGYTF. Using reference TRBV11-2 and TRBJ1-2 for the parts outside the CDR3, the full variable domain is EAGVAQSPRYKIIEKRQSVAFWCNPISGHATLYWYQQILGQGPKLLIQFQNNGVVDDSQLPKDRFSAERLKGVDSTLKIQPAKLEDSAVYLCASSLGRDSLINYGYTFGSGTRLTVV.

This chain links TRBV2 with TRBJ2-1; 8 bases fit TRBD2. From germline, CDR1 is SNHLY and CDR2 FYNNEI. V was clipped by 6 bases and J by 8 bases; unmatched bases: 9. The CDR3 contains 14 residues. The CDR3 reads CASRAPGRVDEQFF. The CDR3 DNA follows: TGTGCCAGCAGGGCTCCCGGGAGGGTTGATGAGCAGTTCTTC.

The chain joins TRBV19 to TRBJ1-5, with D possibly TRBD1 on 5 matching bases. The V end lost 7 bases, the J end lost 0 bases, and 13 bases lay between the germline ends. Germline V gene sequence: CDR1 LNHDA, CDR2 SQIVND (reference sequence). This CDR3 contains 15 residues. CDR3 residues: CASIPRGDSNQPQHF. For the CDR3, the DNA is TGTGCCAGTATCCCACGGGGGGATAGCAATCAGCCCCAGCATTTT.